These 23 T cell receptor beta chains share one sample of origin, sequenced in a study of blood T cells in healthy people across ages. The use of a sample-barcoded 5' primer and a J-beta primer mix characterized a second PCR of roughly 6 to 12 cycles. TCRdb reprocessed the 5' RACE reads via MiXCR and lists one record per CDR3 protein. The sample holds some 700,000 distinct CDR3 sequences; about 42% are singletons and the top ten take 20% to 25%. Sequences were obtained from blood. The receptors shown here come from a woman between 55 and 75 years old in good health.

Concerning this clonotype itself: It may be a read error: a sequence one base away is much more abundant. The CDR3 reads CASNLSPAQETQYF. Here the CDR3 DNA reads TGTGCCAGCAATTTATCACCAGCACAAGAGACCCAGTACTTC. This chain uses TRBV27 with TRBJ2-5; no clear D. Germline assignment: CDR1 MNHEY and CDR2 SMNVEV (reference sequence). The length of the CDR3 is 14 residues.

J is TRBJ2-7 and V is TRBV18, with a weak D call TRBD2 (6 bases). Per the germline V gene, CDR1 is KGHSH and CDR2 is LQKENI. The length of the CDR3 is 16 residues. V lost 3 bases and J lost 7, with 22 bases in between. CDR3 region: CASSPRSGLLNNEQYF. CDR3 in DNA: TGTGCCAGCTCACCCAGGTCGGGACTCCTGAACAATGAGCAGTACTTC.

The V and J genes are TRBV9 and TRBJ2-5, with 7 nucleotides matching TRBD1. Germline V lookup: CDR1 SGDLS, CDR2 YYNGEE. V was clipped by 3 bases and J by 5 bases; unmatched bases: 4. The CDR3 totals 13 residues. The CDR3 DNA sequence: TGTGCCAGCAGCGCCCCAGGGGGTGAGACCCAGTACTTC. This codes for CASSAPGGETQYF. The whole variable domain, filled in from reference TRBV9 and TRBJ2-5, reads DSGVTQTPKHLITATGQRVTLRCSPRSGDLSVYWYQQSLDQGLQFLIQYYNGEERAKGNILERFSAQQFPDLHSELNLSSLELGDSALYFCASSAPGGETQYFGPGTRLLVL.

This sequence joins TRBV19 and TRBJ1-5, with 7 bases fitting TRBD1. The germline CDR1 and CDR2 sequences are LNHDA and SQIVND (reference sequence). The CDR3 has 15 residues. V lost 1 base to trimming and J lost 5 bases; unmatched junction nucleotides: 5. The CDR3 sequence: CASSIGAGGHQPQHF. CDR3 sequence (DNA): TGTGCCAGTAGTATAGGGGCAGGGGGACATCAGCCCCAGCATTTT.

This CDR3 reads CASSLSGPNTGELFF. The CDR3 DNA is TGTGCCAGCAGCCTTAGCGGGCCGAACACCGGGGAGCTGTTTTTT. V is TRBV7-9 and J is TRBJ2-2; 7 bases map to TRBD2. V lost 5 bases and J lost 0; bases outside the gene matches: 3. Per the germline V gene, CDR1 is SEHNR and CDR2 is FQNEAQ (reference sequence). The CDR3 totals 15 residues.

The gene calls are TRBV6-5 and TRBJ2-7; 9 nucleotides match TRBD2. The CDR3 contains 14 residues. The germline CDR1 and CDR2 sequences are MNHEY and SVGAGI. V was clipped by 6 bases and J by 2 bases; unmatched bases: 5. In DNA form, the CDR3 reads TGTGCCAGCAGAAAGGGCGGGAGGGCCTACGAGCAGTACTTC. Translating gives CASRKGGRAYEQYF.

This clonotype was seen only a few times. The gene calls are TRBV9 and TRBJ2-1, with TRBD1 matching 9 bases. The CDR3 runs to 15 residues. The germline CDR1 and CDR2 sequences are SGDLS and YYNGEE. Losses at the gene ends were 8 bases for V and 5 bases for J; bases not matched to a gene: 11. The CDR3 DNA sequence: TGTGCCAGTACCCCACTGGGACAGGGAAACAATGAGCAGTTCTTC. Protein sequence: CASTPLGQGNNEQFF.

This chain joins TRBV12-3 or TRBV12-4 and TRBJ2-6, with a tentative D call TRBD2 (5 bases). Trimming took off 5 bases at V and 14 bases at J, with 16 bases between the two ends. The CDR3 is 13 amino acids. CDR3 nucleotide sequence: TGTGCCAGCAGTGTATGGTTGGGAGAGATCCTGACTTTC. Its protein product is CASSVWLGEILTF.

This chain uses TRBV20-1 with TRBJ1-5; 7 bases agree with TRBD1. The length of the CDR3 is 13 residues. The germline CDR1 and CDR2 sequences are DFQATT and SNEGSKA (reference sequence). The V segment lost 5 bases and the J segment 7 bases; nucleotides outside the gene matches: 8. In DNA, the CDR3 is TGCAGTGCTGGTACAGGGGAGCGACAGCCCCAGCATTTT. It specifies CSAGTGERQPQHF.

This clonotype was counted only a few times. The chain's CDR3 is CASSPGGDGYTF. CDR3 nucleotides: TGTGCCAGCAGCCCGGGAGGCGATGGCTACACCTTC. The V gene is TRBV5-6, the J gene TRBJ1-2, with D uncertain. Per germline, CDR1 SGHDT and CDR2 YYEEEE. CDR3 length: 12 residues. The V and J ends lost 4 bases and 6 bases respectively, with 10 bases between them.

The table lists this clonotype with a few counts. J is TRBJ2-6 and V is TRBV12-3 or TRBV12-4, with unresolved D. This CDR3 region has 13 residues. Trimming took 6 bases from V and 13 from J, leaving 16 bases between them. CDR3 sequence: CASSPGPEEVLTF. CDR3 nucleotides: TGTGCCAGCAGCCCCGGACCCGAGGAGGTCCTGACTTTC.

The chain links TRBV7-7 to TRBJ2-5, with 9 bases identical to TRBD2. CDR3 size: 14 residues. Germline lookup yields CDR1 SSHAT and CDR2 FNYEAQ (reference sequence). In DNA form, the CDR3 reads TGTGCTAGCGGAACGCGGGAGGGCCGTGAGACCCAGTACTTC. Translating gives CASGTREGRETQYF.

This clonotype appeared a few times. The chain employs TRBV12-3 or TRBV12-4 and TRBJ2-4, with D possibly TRBD2 on 5 matching bases. Deletions cut 6 bases from V and 6 bases from J, with 9 bases between. The CDR3 is made up of 12 amino acids. CDR3 residues: CASSLGLNIQYF. The CDR3 DNA reads TGTGCCAGCAGCCTCGGACTAAACATTCAGTACTTC.

This clonotype was seen a handful of times. This chain links TRBV7-9 with TRBJ2-3, with 11 bases matching TRBD1. Unmatched junction bases numbered 8, after V lost 8 bases and J lost 4 bases. This CDR3 is 15 amino acids long. From germline, CDR1 is SEHNR and CDR2 FQNEAQ (reference sequence). The CDR3 is CASEGQGAGADTQYF. CDR3 nucleotide sequence: TGTGCCAGCGAAGGACAGGGGGCAGGGGCAGATACGCAGTATTTT.

The J gene is TRBJ2-3, the V gene TRBV5-1, with D perhaps matching TRBD2 (6 bases). V was shortened by 5 bases and J by 2 bases, with 12 bases between the two germline ends. Per the germline V gene, CDR1 is SGHRS and CDR2 is YFSETQ. The CDR3 is made up of 14 amino acids. In nucleotides, the CDR3 is TGCGCCAGCAGGGATAGCGGAGACACAGATACGCAGTATTTT. The encoded protein is CASRDSGDTDTQYF. Using reference TRBV5-1 and TRBJ2-3 for the parts outside the CDR3, the full variable domain is KAGVTQTPRYLIKTRGQQVTLSCSPISGHRSVSWYQQTPGQGLQFLFEYFSETQRNKGNFPGRFSGRQFSNSRSEMNVSTLELGDSALYLCASRDSGDTDTQYFGPGTRLTVL.

The chain uses TRBV7-9 and TRBJ2-7; 11 bases fit TRBD2. Germline loops: CDR1 SEHNR, CDR2 FQNEAQ (reference sequence). The CDR3 has 16 residues. V trimming: 3 bases; J trimming: 8 bases; junction bases outside the gene matches: 12. The CDR3 loop is CASSFAGTSGGVKQYF. CDR3 bases: TGTGCCAGCAGCTTTGCTGGGACTAGCGGAGGGGTCAAGCAGTACTTC.

This clonotype was recorded a few times. The gene calls are TRBV24-1 and TRBJ2-1, with D perhaps matching TRBD2 (7 bases). Germline values: CDR1 KGHDR, CDR2 SFDVKD. This CDR3 has 13 residues. V lost 9 bases and J 0 bases, leaving 8 bases between the germline ends. The CDR3 DNA sequence: TGTGCCACCCGGGGGGCCTCCTACAATGAGCAGTTCTTC. This gives the protein CATRGASYNEQFF.

The chain employs TRBV6-6 and TRBJ2-5; no clear D. Deletions cut 5 bases from V and 2 bases from J, with 12 bases between. This CDR3 spans 14 amino acids. The germline V gene encodes CDR1 MNHNY and CDR2 SVGAGI (reference sequence). The CDR3 region has the DNA TGTGCCAGCAGTCTGGGCCCCCGGCAAGAGACCCAGTACTTC. It specifies CASSLGPRQETQYF.

This chain uses TRBV3-1 with TRBJ2-5; 8 nucleotides agree with TRBD2. The CDR3 consists of 15 residues. Germline V gene sequence: CDR1 LGHDT, CDR2 YNNKEL (reference sequence). Trimming cost V 3 bases and J 3 bases; bases outside gene matches: 6. The chain's CDR3 is CASSQPGLGEETQYF. CDR3 in DNA: TGTGCCAGCAGCCAGCCGGGACTAGGGGAAGAGACCCAGTACTTC.

This clonotype was counted only a few times. V is TRBV4-2 and J is TRBJ1-4; a possible D gene is TRBD1 (5 bases). This CDR3 has 17 residues. With 0 bases removed from V and 4 bases from J, the gap between germline ends came to 15 bases. CDR1 is LGHNA and CDR2 is YNFKEQ in the germline V gene. This CDR3 is CASSQDGPAGFNEKLFF. DNA of the CDR3: TGTGCCAGCAGCCAAGATGGTCCGGCAGGGTTTAATGAAAAACTGTTTTTT.

The chain is built from TRBV7-9 and TRBJ1-2; perhaps TRBD1 as D (6 bases). This CDR3 contains 15 residues. Germline-derived CDR1 and CDR2 are SEHNR and FQNEAQ (reference sequence). Trimming removed 2 bases at V and 6 bases at J, with 16 bases between. CDR3: CASSLLNRAEDGYTF. The CDR3 nucleotides are TGTGCCAGCAGCTTATTAAACAGGGCAGAGGATGGCTACACCTTC.

For the CDR3, the DNA is TGTGCCAGCAGTTCGAATGGACTAGCGGAATACGAGCAGTACTTC. Protein: CASSSNGLAEYEQYF. The genes are TRBV27 and TRBJ2-7, with TRBD2 identical over 10 bases. Germline CDR1 and CDR2: MNHEY and SMNVEV (reference sequence). The CDR3 consists of 15 residues. Trimming cost V 4 bases and J 4 bases; bases outside gene matches: 7.

The V and J genes are TRBV29-1 and TRBJ1-2, with D maybe TRBD1 (5 bases). V lost 2 bases, J lost 3 bases, and 10 bases lay in between. Per the germline V gene, CDR1 is SQVTM and CDR2 is ANQGSEA. This CDR3 is built from 13 residues. The CDR3: CSVERGTYYGYTF. The CDR3 DNA is TGCAGCGTTGAACGGGGGACCTACTATGGCTACACCTTC. Using reference TRBV29-1 and TRBJ1-2 for the parts outside the CDR3, the full variable domain is SAVISQKPSRDICQRGTSLTIQCQVDSQVTMMFWYRQQPGQSLTLIATANQGSEATYESGFVIDKFPISRPNLTFSTLTVSNMSPEDSSIYLCSVERGTYYGYTFGSGTRLTVV.